This TCR beta chain was captured in a study of T cell changes during pregnancy in multiple sclerosis. CDR1 MDHEN and CDR2 SYDVKM come from the germline V gene. There are 14 residues in the CDR3. The ends lost 6 bases at V and 3 bases at J; junction bases unmatched: 5. Sequenced by immunoSEQ multiplex PCR; TCRdb stores in-frame clones only, minus some. The repertoire has about 59,000 clones, 93% of them found once; the top ten carry 0.36%. The clonotype originates from a female donor with multiple sclerosis, enrolled in a pregnancy study. The source was CD4+ T cells from peripheral blood mononuclear cells, collected before pregnancy. V is TRBV28 and J is TRBJ2-3; 8 bases are a match to TRBD1. The CDR3: CASRKTGATDTQYF. The CDR3 DNA is TGTGCCAGCAGAAAGACAGGGGCAACAGATACGCAGTATTTT.